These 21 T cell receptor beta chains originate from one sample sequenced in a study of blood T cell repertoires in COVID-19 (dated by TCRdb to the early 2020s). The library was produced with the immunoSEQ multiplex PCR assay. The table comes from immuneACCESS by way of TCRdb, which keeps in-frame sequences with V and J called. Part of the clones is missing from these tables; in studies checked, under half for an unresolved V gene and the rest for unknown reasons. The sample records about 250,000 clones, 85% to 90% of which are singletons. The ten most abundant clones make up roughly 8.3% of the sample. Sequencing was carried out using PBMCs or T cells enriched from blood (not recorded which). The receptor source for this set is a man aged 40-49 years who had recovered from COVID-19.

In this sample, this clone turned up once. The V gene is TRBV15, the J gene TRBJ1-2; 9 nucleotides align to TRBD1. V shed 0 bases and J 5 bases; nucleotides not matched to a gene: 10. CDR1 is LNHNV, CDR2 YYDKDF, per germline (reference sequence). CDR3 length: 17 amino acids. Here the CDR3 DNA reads TGTGCCACCAGCAGAGATTTAGGACAGGGGCTAATGTATGGCTACACCTTC. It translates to CATSRDLGQGLMYGYTF. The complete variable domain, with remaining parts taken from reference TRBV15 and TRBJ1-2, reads DAMVIQNPRYQVTQFGKPVTLSCSQTLNHNVMYWYQQKSSQAPKLLFHYYDKDFNNEADTPDNFQSRRPNTSFCFLDIRSPGLGDTAMYLCATSRDLGQGLMYGYTFGSGTRLTVV.

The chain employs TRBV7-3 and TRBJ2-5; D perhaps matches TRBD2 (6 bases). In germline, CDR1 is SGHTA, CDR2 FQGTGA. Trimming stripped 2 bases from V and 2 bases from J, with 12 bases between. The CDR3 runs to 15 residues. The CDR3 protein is CASSLLGGQQETQYF. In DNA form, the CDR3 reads TGTGCCAGCAGCTTATTGGGAGGTCAGCAAGAGACCCAGTACTTC.

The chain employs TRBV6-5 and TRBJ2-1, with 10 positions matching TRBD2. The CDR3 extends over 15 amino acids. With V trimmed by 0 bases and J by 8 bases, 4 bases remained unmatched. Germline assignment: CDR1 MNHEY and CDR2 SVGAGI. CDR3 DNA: TGTGCCAGCAGTTACTCCCTAGCGGGAGATGATGAGCAGTTCTTC. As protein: CASSYSLAGDDEQFF.

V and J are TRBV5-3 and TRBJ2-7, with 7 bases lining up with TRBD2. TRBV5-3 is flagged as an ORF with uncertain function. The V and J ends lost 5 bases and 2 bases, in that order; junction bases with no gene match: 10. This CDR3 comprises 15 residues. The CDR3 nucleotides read TGTGCCAGAAGGTTAAAGCGGGGAGAAGCCTACGAGCAGTACTTC. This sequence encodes CARRLKRGEAYEQYF.

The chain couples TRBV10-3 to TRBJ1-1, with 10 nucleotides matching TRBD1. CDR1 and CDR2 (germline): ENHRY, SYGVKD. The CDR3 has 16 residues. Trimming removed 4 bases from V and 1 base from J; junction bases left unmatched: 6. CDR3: CAISGGTGATNTEAFF. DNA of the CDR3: TGTGCCATCAGTGGAGGGACAGGGGCTACGAACACTGAAGCTTTCTTT.

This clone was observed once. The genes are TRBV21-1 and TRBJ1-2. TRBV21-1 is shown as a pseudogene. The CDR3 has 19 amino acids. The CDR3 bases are TGTGCCAGCAGCCCTAGGGAGGGAAGGGTGGGCTTCCTTCCTTATGGCTACACCTTC. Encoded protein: CASSPREGRVGFLPYGYTF.

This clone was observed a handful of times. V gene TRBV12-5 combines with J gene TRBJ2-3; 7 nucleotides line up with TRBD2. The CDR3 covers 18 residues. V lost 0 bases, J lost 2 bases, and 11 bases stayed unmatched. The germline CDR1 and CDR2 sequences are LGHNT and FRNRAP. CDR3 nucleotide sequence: TGTGCTAGTGGTTTGGTATTTTTGGCTAGCGGAAACACAGATACGCAGTATTTT. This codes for CASGLVFLASGNTDTQYF.

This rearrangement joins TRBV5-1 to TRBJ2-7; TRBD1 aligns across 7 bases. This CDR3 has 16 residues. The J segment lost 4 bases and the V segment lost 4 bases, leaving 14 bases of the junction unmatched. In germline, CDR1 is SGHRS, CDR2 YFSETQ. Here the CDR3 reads CASSGVGGQDKYEQYF. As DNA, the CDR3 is TGCGCCAGCAGCGGGGTGGGTGGACAGGATAAATACGAGCAGTACTTC. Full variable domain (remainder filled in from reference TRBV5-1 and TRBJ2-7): KAGVTQTPRYLIKTRGQQVTLSCSPISGHRSVSWYQQTPGQGLQFLFEYFSETQRNKGNFPGRFSGRQFSNSRSEMNVSTLELGDSALYLCASSGVGGQDKYEQYFGPGTRLTVT.

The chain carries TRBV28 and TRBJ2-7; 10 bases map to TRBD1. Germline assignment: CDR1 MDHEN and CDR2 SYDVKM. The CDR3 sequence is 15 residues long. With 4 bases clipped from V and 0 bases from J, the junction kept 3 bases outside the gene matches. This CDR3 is CASSSWDRGSYEQYF. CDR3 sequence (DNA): TGTGCCAGCAGTTCTTGGGACAGGGGCTCCTACGAGCAGTACTTC.

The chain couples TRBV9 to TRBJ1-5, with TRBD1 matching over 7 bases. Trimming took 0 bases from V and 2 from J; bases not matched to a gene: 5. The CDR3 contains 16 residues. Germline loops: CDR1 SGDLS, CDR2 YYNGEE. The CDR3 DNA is TGTGCCAGCAGCGTAGGGAAAGGGGGCGGCAATCAGCCCCAGCATTTT. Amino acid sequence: CASSVGKGGGNQPQHF.

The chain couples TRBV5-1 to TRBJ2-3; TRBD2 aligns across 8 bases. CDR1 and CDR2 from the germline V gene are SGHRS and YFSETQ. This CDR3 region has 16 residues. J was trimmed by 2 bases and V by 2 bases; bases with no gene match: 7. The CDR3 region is CASSLYLAGSTDTQYF. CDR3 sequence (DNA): TGCGCCAGCAGCTTATACTTAGCGGGGTCCACAGATACGCAGTATTTT.

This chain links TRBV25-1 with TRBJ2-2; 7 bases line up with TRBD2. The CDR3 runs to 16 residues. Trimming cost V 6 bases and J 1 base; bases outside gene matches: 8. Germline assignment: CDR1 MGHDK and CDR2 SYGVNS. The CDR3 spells CASSGTGGLNTGELFF. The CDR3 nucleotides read TGTGCCAGCAGCGGAACGGGGGGACTGAACACCGGGGAGCTGTTTTTT. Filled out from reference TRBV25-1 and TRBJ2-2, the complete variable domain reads EADIYQTPRYLVIGTGKKITLECSQTMGHDKMYWYQQDPGMELHLIHYSYGVNSTEKGDLSSESTVSRIRTEHFPLTLESARPSHTSQYLCASSGTGGLNTGELFFGEGSRLTVL.

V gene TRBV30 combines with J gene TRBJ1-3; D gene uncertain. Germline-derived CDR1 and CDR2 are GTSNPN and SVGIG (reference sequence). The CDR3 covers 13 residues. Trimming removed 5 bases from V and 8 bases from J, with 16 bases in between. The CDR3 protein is CAWGRAGADTIYF. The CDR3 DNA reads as TGTGCCTGGGGGCGGGCAGGAGCGGACACCATATATTTT. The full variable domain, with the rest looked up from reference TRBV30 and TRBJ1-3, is SQTIHQWPATLVQPVGSPLSLECTVEGTSNPNLYWYRQAAGRGLQLLFYSVGIGQISSEVPQNLSASRPQDRQFILSSKKLLLSDSGFYLCAWGRAGADTIYFGEGSWLTVV.

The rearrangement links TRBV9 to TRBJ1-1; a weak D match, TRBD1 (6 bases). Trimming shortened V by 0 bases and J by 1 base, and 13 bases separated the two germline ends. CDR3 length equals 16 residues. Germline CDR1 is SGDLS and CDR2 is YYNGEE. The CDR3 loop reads CASSVGQGMGNTEAFF. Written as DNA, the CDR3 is TGTGCCAGCAGCGTAGGCCAGGGGATGGGGAACACTGAAGCTTTCTTT.

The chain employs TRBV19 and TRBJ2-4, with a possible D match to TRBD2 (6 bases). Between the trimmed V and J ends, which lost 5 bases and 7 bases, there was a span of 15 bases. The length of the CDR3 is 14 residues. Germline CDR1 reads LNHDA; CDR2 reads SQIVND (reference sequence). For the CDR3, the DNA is TGTGCCAGTAGTTCGACTAGTAAAGGGAACATTCAGTACTTC. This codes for CASSSTSKGNIQYF.

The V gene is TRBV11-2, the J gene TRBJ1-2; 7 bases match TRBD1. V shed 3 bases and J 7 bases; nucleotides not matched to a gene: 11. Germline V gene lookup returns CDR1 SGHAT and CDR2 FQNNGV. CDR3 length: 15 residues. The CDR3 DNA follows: TGTGCCAGCAGCTTCCGAGGGGGCCTAGTGGGTGGCTACACCTTC. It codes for CASSFRGGLVGGYTF.

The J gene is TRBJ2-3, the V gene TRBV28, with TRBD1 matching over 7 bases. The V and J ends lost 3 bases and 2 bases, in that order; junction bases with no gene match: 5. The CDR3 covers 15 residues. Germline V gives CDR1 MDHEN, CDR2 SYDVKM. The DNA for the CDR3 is TGTGCCAGCAGTTTGAAGGGGACAGCCACAGATACGCAGTATTTT. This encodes CASSLKGTATDTQYF.

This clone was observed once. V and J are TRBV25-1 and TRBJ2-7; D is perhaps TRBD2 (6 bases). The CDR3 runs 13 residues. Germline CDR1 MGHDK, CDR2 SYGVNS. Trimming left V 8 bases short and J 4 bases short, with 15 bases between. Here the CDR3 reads CASGPGLRYEQYF. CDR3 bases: TGTGCCAGCGGACCGGGACTCCGTTACGAGCAGTACTTC.

Written as DNA, the CDR3 is TGTGCCAGCAGCTCCCAAGGGGAGCTGTTTTTT. The encoded protein is CASSSQGELFF. The rearrangement uses TRBV9 and TRBJ2-2; D remains unclear. This CDR3 has 11 residues. The V gene lost 4 bases and the J gene lost 8 bases, with 6 bases spanning the gap. CDR1 and CDR2 (germline): SGDLS, YYNGEE.

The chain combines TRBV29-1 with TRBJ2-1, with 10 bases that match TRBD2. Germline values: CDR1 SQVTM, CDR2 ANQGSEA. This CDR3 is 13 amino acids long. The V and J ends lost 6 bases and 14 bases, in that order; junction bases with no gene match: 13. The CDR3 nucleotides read TGCAGCGTGAAAAATCCGGCCGGGACTAGCGAGTTCTTC. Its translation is CSVKNPAGTSEFF.

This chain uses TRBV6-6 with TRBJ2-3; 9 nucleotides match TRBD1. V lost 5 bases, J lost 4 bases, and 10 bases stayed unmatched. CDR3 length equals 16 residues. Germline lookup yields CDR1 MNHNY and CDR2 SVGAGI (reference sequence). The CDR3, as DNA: TGTGCCAGCAGTCCAGCCGGGACAGGGTATCCAGATACGCAGTATTTT. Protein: CASSPAGTGYPDTQYF.